The entry below describes one T cell receptor beta chain. Antigen specificity is unknown. This entry belongs to a study of long-term antiretroviral therapy in people with HIV. Study-level results: When set beside controls, HIV repertoires had CDR3 length ranges that were narrower. The ART regimens used between the mid-2000s and the late 2010s may be less effective than current ones. Participants lacked recorded data on ART adherence, viral resistance or therapy changes.

The length of the CDR3 is 14 residues. The V and J ends lost 6 bases and 8 bases, in that order; junction bases with no gene match: 10. Germline values: CDR1 MNHNS, CDR2 SASEGT. Clinicians in the United States treated all participants with HIV. Samples were assayed with immunoSEQ v3.0 at survey level. Sequencing was performed with immunoSEQ multiplex PCR; in TCRdb, only in-frame clones are kept and a portion is missing. The sample yields around 25,000 clones, roughly 80% seen once. The receptor was derived from a woman in her thirties with HIV. The sequencing used unsorted PBMCs, collected 1.1 years before starting antiretroviral therapy. V and J are TRBV6-1 and TRBJ1-2, with 9 positions matching TRBD1. CDR3 in amino acids: CASSGRTGAGGYTF. The CDR3 DNA reads TGTGCCAGCAGCGGGCGGACAGGGGCTGGAGGCTACACCTTC.